The rows below give T cell receptor beta chains drawn from one sample of a study of neoadjuvant anti-PD-1 for oral cavity cancer. Profiling relied on immunoSEQ multiplex PCR, and the TCRdb table lists in-frame clones only, not all of them. Counted here are 55,000 to 75,000 clones, under 85% occurring once; the ten biggest clones make up just over 2.5%. The sample here was PBMCs, taken before nivolumab (anti-PD-1) treatment. The receptor set was obtained from a person between 35 and 79 years old with oral cavity squamous cell carcinoma. Both conserved end residues are part of each CDR3. The D gene is left open where the match is weak. Clone size, where shown, is once, few, many, or a class for clones that have expanded.

clone_size: -; d_call: -; j_call: TRBJ1-2; v_call: TRBV6-1; cdr3_aa: CASKGYGYTF; cdr3_nt: TGTGCCAGCAAAGGCTATGGCTACACCTTC
clone_size: -; d_call: -; j_call: TRBJ1-5; v_call: TRBV30; cdr3_aa: CAWSVLGTSNQPQHF; cdr3_nt: TGTGCCTGGAGTGTTCTAGGTACGAGCAATCAGCCCCAGCATTTT
clone_size: -; d_call: TRBD2; j_call: TRBJ2-1; v_call: TRBV27; cdr3_aa: CASRLRGAGGFNEQFF; cdr3_nt: TGTGCCAGCCGCCTCCGGGGGGCGGGAGGGTTCAATGAGCAGTTCTTC
clone_size: few; d_call: TRBD2; j_call: TRBJ2-1; v_call: TRBV4-1; cdr3_aa: CASSQDIAGRNEQFF; cdr3_nt: TGCGCCAGCAGCCAAGATATAGCGGGACGGAATGAGCAGTTCTTC
clone_size: -; d_call: TRBD2; j_call: TRBJ2-5; v_call: TRBV27; cdr3_aa: CASSHSGGGQETQYF; cdr3_nt: TGTGCCAGCAGTCATTCGGGCGGGGGGCAAGAGACCCAGTACTTC
clone_size: -; d_call: TRBD1; j_call: TRBJ1-4; v_call: TRBV2; cdr3_aa: CASSSGGSEEKLFF; cdr3_nt: TGTGCCAGCAGCTCAGGGGGTTCGGAGGAAAAACTGTTTTTT
clone_size: -; d_call: -; j_call: TRBJ2-7; v_call: TRBV4-2; cdr3_aa: CASSQAPEGEQYF; cdr3_nt: TGTGCCAGCAGCCAGGCCCCTGAAGGGGAGCAGTACTTC
clone_size: few; d_call: -; j_call: TRBJ2-7; v_call: TRBV10-2; cdr3_aa: CATTDVGDSSSYEQYF; cdr3_nt: TGCGCCACCACCGACGTGGGCGACTCTAGCTCCTACGAGCAGTACTTC
clone_size: once; d_call: -; j_call: TRBJ1-5; v_call: TRBV7-8; cdr3_aa: CASSLARGGHQPQHF; cdr3_nt: TGTGCCAGCAGCTTAGCCCGAGGGGGGCATCAGCCCCAGCATTTT
clone_size: -; d_call: -; j_call: TRBJ1-4; v_call: TRBV2; cdr3_aa: CASTDVLHRIEKLFF; cdr3_nt: TGTGCCAGCACCGACGTCCTCCATCGTATCGAAAAACTGTTTTTT